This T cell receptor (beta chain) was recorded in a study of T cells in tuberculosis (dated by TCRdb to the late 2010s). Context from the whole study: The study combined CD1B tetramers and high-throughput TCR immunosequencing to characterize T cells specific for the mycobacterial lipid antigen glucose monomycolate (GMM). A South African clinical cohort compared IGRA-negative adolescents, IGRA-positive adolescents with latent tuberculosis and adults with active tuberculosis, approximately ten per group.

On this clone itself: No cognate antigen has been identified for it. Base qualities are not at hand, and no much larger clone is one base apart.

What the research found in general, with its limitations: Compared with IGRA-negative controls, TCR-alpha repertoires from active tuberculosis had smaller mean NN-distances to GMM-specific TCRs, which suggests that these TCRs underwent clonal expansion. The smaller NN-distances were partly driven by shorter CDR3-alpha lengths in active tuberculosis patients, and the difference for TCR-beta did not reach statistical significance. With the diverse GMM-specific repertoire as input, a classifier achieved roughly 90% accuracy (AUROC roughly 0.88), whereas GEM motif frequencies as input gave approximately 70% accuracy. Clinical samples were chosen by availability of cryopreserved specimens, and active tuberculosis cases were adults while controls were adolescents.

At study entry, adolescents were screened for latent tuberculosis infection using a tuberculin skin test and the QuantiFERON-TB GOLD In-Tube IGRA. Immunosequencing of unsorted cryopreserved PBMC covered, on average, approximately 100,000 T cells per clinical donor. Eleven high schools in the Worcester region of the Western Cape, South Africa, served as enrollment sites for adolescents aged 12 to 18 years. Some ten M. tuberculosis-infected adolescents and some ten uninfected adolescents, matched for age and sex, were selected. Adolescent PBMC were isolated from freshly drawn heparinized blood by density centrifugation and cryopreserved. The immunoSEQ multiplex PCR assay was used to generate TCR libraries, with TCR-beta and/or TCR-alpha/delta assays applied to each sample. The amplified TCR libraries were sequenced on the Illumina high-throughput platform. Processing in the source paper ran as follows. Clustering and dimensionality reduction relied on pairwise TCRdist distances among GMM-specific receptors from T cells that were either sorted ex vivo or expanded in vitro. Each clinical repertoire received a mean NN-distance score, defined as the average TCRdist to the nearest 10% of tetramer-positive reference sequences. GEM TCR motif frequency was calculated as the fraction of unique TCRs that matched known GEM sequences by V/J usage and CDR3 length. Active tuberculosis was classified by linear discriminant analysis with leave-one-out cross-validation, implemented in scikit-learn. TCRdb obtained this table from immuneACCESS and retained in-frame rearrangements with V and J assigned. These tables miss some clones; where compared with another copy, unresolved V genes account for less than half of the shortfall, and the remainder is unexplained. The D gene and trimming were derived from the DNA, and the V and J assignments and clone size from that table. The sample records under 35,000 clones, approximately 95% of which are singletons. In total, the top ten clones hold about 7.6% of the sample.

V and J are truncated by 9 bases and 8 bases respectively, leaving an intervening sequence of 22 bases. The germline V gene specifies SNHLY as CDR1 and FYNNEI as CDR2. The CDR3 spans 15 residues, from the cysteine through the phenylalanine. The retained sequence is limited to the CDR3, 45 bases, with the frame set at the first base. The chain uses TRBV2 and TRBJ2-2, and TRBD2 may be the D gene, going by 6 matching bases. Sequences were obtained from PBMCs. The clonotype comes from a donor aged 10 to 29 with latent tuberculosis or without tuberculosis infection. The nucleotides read TGTGCCAGTAAGGCGGGGACGCTTCTCGTGGGGGAGCTGTTTTTT. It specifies CASKAGTLLVGELFF. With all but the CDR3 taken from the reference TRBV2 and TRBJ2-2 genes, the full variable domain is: EPEVTQTPSHQVTQMGQEVILRCVPISNHLYFYWYRQILGQKVEFLVSFYNNEISEKSEIFDDQFSVERPDGSNFTLKIRSTKLEDSAMYFCASKAGTLLVGELFFGEGSRLTVL.